This note documents a single T cell receptor (beta chain) sequence. Its target antigen remains unknown. A read error may account for a junction end that differs from germline. Gene names and germline sequences here are all drawn from mouse data. The CDR3 goes on 1 residue after the read ends, and that part is filled in from the germline J gene. This specimen belongs to a study of tissue T cells after allogeneic stem cell transplantation (dated by TCRdb to 2021 to 2024). About the investigation overall: Using research autopsies of patients with and without GVHD, plus mouse models of GVHD, the study profiled TCR beta repertoires across many tissues. The human arm was conducted as a prospective observational study, and neither blinding nor randomization was performed.

According to the germline V gene (reference sequence), CDR1 reads NNHNN and CDR2 reads SYGAGS. The CDR3 contains 14 residues, cysteine and phenylalanine counted. The DNA covers only part of the CDR3, 39 bases in frame from base 1. According to the study, the label for this sample's time point signals: mouse harvest day 14 after allogeneic transplant. Each mouse graft consisted of 10^7 T-cell-depleted bone marrow cells plus 10^6 splenic CD5+ T cells and was given by tail vein injection. GVHD in mice was modeled with a major MHC-mismatch B6 (H2b) into BALB/c (H2d) model, and tissues were profiled at day 7 or 14. On day 7 or 14 post-transplant, mouse tissues and retro-orbital blood were harvested with separate sterile tools for each animal, and livers were flushed beforehand. The research as a whole found: A small and clinically heterogeneous patient cohort was studied, and sampling depth was acknowledged as a limitation. Within patients, how anatomically similar tissues were was a major factor shaping TCR repertoire composition, regardless of disease or transplant status. The study did not determine which tissue TCRs were alloreactive or antigen-specific, and some clones might have been persisting host cells. In both patients and mice, T cells from blood and spleen covered only a limited part of the TCR repertoire found in tissues. Not many T cell clones showed up in more than one patient, yet clustering based on motifs uncovered repertoire signatures that were shared across patients in a tissue-specific way.

The library was produced with the immunoSEQ multiplex PCR assay. Adaptive Biotechnologies performed TCRbeta CDR3 sequencing at survey depth and reported CDR3 sequences, V/J genes, productive frequency, and template counts. Amplification of TCR beta CDR3 regions was performed from genomic DNA rather than from RNA. As for the original processing: Pairwise repertoire overlap between tissues was quantified with Jensen-Shannon divergence, where 1 means complete divergence and 0 identical. Tissues were grouped by single-linkage agglomerative hierarchical clustering of pairwise JSD values, and the clustering results were shown as dendrograms. GLIPH2 was run on all patient samples with simulation_depth 1000, kmer_min_depth 3 and cdr3_length_cutoff 8, and groups with more than two unique CDR3s were retained. A standardized tissue-overlap score was generated by extrapolating Jaccard GLIPH-group overlap across patients to a standard repertoire size of 1000 clones. Linear mixed-effect models, with tissue included as a fixed effect and individual included as a random effect, were used to assess associations of diversity with clinical or experimental variables. The source is immuneACCESS, and TCRdb retained only in-frame sequences with V and J called. Part of the clones is not carried over; for the studies checked, unresolved V genes explain less than half of this, and the remainder is unexplained. V, J and clone size reflect that table, while D and trimming were determined from the DNA. The sample yields approximately 1,900 clones; around half were counted once. Jointly, the top ten make up around 29% of the sample.

Material: blood. The origin of this receptor is a female BALB/c mouse given C57BL/6 T cells with graft-versus-host disease after an allogeneic hematopoietic cell transplant. The chain is encoded by TRBV13-2 joined to TRBJ2-7; TRBD2 fits 11 bases in the junction. The CDR3 has the sequence CASSEGTGGFEQYF. The sequenced part of the CDR3 DNA is TGTGCCAGCAGTGAAGGGACTGGGGGTTTTGAACAGTAC.